A selection of T cell receptor beta chains follows, all from one sample in a study of shared T cell receptors in the human thymus. Method: immunoSEQ multiplex PCR; TCRdb's copy keeps in-frame clones and lacks some. Of 550,000 to 800,000 clones listed, over 75% are singletons. This sample also belongs to another study, concerning human thymus T cells.

Material for sequencing was thymocytes. These receptors were taken from a girl less than two years old with a congenital heart defect. The CDR3 runs from the conserved cysteine through the conserved F or W. The D gene is left open where the match is weak. For some rows the clone size is stated as once, few or many, or as a class when expanded; others skip it.

D gene,clone size,J gene,V gene,CDR3 protein,CDR3 DNA
NA,NA,TRBJ2-7,TRBV6-1,CASKAQGSTLEQYF,TGTGCCAGCAAGGCCCAGGGGTCTACACTCGAGCAGTACTTC
NA,NA,TRBJ1-1,TRBV28,CACVFGTEAFF,TGTGCTTGCGTTTTCGGCACTGAAGCTTTCTTT
NA,NA,TRBJ2-5,TRBV12-5,CASGLGLTAGLRETQYF,TGTGCTAGTGGTTTGGGCCTGACGGCAGGTCTTCGGGAGACCCAGTACTTC
NA,once,TRBJ1-3,TRBV11-2,CASSLGNVSGNTIYF,TGTGCCAGCAGCTTGGGCAACGTCTCTGGAAACACCATATATTTT
NA,NA,TRBJ2-1,TRBV28,CASSSKPTGLRRVREQFF,TGTGCCAGCAGTTCGAAACCCACGGGACTCAGGAGGGTTCGGGAGCAGTTCTTC
TRBD1,NA,TRBJ2-1,TRBV7-6,CASSLASEQGINEQFF,TGTGCCAGCAGCTTAGCGTCGGAACAGGGGATCAATGAGCAGTTCTTC
NA,NA,TRBJ1-2,TRBV6-5,CASHAGRVYGYTF,TGTGCCAGCCACGCCGGGAGGGTCTATGGCTACACCTTC
TRBD1,NA,TRBJ1-4,TRBV19,CASTPDGDRGGPTNEKLFF,TGTGCCAGTACCCCGGACGGGGACAGGGGGGGACCAACTAATGAAAAACTGTTTTTT
NA,few,TRBJ2-1,TRBV5-6,CASRPGDYNEQFF,TGTGCCAGCAGACCCGGGGATTACAATGAGCAGTTCTTC
NA,NA,TRBJ1-4,TRBV28,CASSKGGDEKLFF,TGTGCCAGCAGCAAGGGCGGGGATGAAAAACTGTTTTTT
NA,NA,TRBJ1-1,TRBV30,CAWSVYDRVNTEAFF,TGTGCCTGGAGTGTCTACGATAGAGTGAACACTGAAGCTTTCTTT
TRBD1,few,TRBJ1-3,TRBV14,CASSLSSTGSLGNTIYF,TGTGCCAGCAGCCTATCCTCGACAGGGAGTCTAGGAAACACCATATATTTT
NA,few,TRBJ1-1,TRBV4-3,CASSQERREMNTEAFF,TGCGCCAGCAGCCAAGAGAGGAGAGAGATGAACACTGAAGCTTTCTTT
NA,NA,TRBJ1-1,TRBV29-1,CSVKSGTEAFF,TGCAGCGTCAAATCGGGCACTGAAGCTTTCTTT
TRBD1,NA,TRBJ1-6,TRBV7-3,CASSVQGASCRSPLHF,TGTGCCAGCAGCGTACAGGGGGCGTCTTGTCGTTCACCCCTCCACTTT
NA,NA,TRBJ1-5,TRBV18,CASSPQGNSNQPQHF,TGTGCCAGCTCACCGCAGGGGAATAGCAATCAGCCCCAGCATTTT
TRBD1,NA,TRBJ1-1,TRBV6-1,CASSEPLRQGNGAEAFF,TGTGCCAGCAGTGAACCCTTAAGACAGGGCAACGGTGCTGAAGCTTTCTTT
TRBD1,NA,TRBJ1-6,TRBV5-6,CASSPTGGESYNSPLHF,TGTGCCAGCAGCCCCACAGGGGGCGAATCCTATAATTCACCCCTCCACTTT
NA,NA,TRBJ2-3,TRBV28,CASSFYGRTDTQYF,TGTGCCAGCAGTTTTTACGGTCGCACAGATACGCAGTATTTT
TRBD2,NA,TRBJ2-1,TRBV15,CATSYGEGSGGANEQFF,TGTGCCACCAGTTACGGGGAGGGTAGCGGGGGGGCGAATGAGCAGTTCTTC
TRBD1,NA,TRBJ1-5,TRBV15,CATSTRDRGTNQPQHF,TGTGCCACCAGCACCCGGGACAGGGGCACCAATCAGCCCCAGCATTTT
NA,NA,TRBJ1-2,TRBV5-1,CASSLDRDNYGYTF,TGCGCCAGCAGCTTGGACAGGGATAACTATGGCTACACCTTC
TRBD2,NA,TRBJ2-1,TRBV30,CAWSTPGLYSYNEQFF,TGTGCCTGGAGTACGCCGGGACTATATTCCTACAATGAGCAGTTCTTC
NA,NA,TRBJ1-1,TRBV2,CASSKLGSEAFF,TGTGCCAGCAGTAAATTGGGCTCTGAAGCTTTCTTT
NA,NA,TRBJ1-2,TRBV28,CASRGGYGYTF,TGTGCCAGCAGAGGGGGCTATGGCTACACCTTC
NA,NA,TRBJ2-7,TRBV7-9,CASSLTYEQYF,TGTGCCAGCAGCCTTACTTACGAGCAGTACTTC
NA,NA,TRBJ1-4,TRBV10-2,CASIGGEAPSNEKLFF,TGCGCCAGCATCGGGGGTGAAGCCCCCTCAAATGAAAAACTGTTTTTT
NA,NA,TRBJ1-4,TRBV7-8,CASSPRMGQNDGLFF,TGTGCCAGCAGCCCTAGGATGGGACAAAACGATGGACTGTTTTTT
TRBD1,NA,TRBJ2-7,TRBV5-1,CASSLASKDREWSYEQYF,TGCGCCAGCAGCTTGGCCAGTAAGGACAGGGAATGGTCCTACGAGCAGTACTTC
NA,NA,TRBJ1-2,TRBV27,CASSIKPTGLDYGYTF,TGTGCCAGCAGTATCAAACCGACAGGCCTGGACTATGGCTACACCTTC
TRBD1,NA,TRBJ1-3,TRBV9,CASSDTGTALSGNTIYF,TGTGCCAGCAGCGACACCGGGACAGCCCTCTCTGGAAACACCATATATTTT
NA,few,TRBJ2-2,TRBV11-2,CASSLRVDENTGELFF,TGTGCCAGCAGCTTACGGGTCGATGAAAACACCGGGGAGCTGTTTTTT
TRBD1,NA,TRBJ2-5,TRBV30,CAWSAGTGEGETQYF,TGTGCCTGGAGTGCCGGGACAGGGGAGGGAGAGACCCAGTACTTC
TRBD1,few,TRBJ1-1,TRBV28,CASHDRGNIAGAEAFF,TGTGCCAGCCACGACAGGGGGAATATCGCGGGCGCTGAAGCTTTCTTT
NA,NA,TRBJ1-1,TRBV28,CASSLYGADGTEAFF,TGTGCCAGCAGTTTATATGGGGCGGATGGTACTGAAGCTTTCTTT
TRBD1,NA,TRBJ1-2,TRBV30,CAWSFDRDANYGYTF,TGTGCCTGGAGCTTTGACAGGGACGCTAACTATGGCTACACCTTC
TRBD2,once,TRBJ2-1,TRBV2,CASSGAGTSGVYEQFF,TGTGCCAGCAGTGGAGCTGGGACTAGCGGGGTGTATGAGCAGTTCTTC
NA,few,TRBJ2-3,TRBV18,CASSPEADPSTDTQYF,TGTGCCAGCTCACCGGAAGCGGACCCAAGCACAGATACGCAGTATTTT
NA,NA,TRBJ2-1,TRBV2,CATPGRANEQFF,TGTGCCACGCCCGGCAGGGCCAATGAGCAGTTCTTC
NA,NA,TRBJ2-7,TRBV5-1,CASSLDLFSREDYEQYF,TGCGCCAGCAGCTTGGATCTGTTTTCCAGGGAGGATTACGAGCAGTACTTC
TRBD1,NA,TRBJ2-1,TRBV10-3,CAISVTGQTDNEQFF,TGTGCCATCAGTGTGACGGGACAGACTGACAATGAGCAGTTCTTC
NA,NA,TRBJ1-1,TRBV5-1,CASSSGYTEAFF,TGCGCCAGCAGCTCAGGGTACACTGAAGCTTTCTTT
TRBD1,once,TRBJ1-5,TRBV30,CAWSSPRTGVNQPQHF,TGTGCCTGGAGTTCCCCGAGGACAGGGGTGAATCAGCCCCAGCATTTT
NA,NA,TRBJ1-1,TRBV13,CASSLALECGAFF,TGTGCCAGCAGCTTGGCCCTTGAGTGCGGAGCTTTCTTT